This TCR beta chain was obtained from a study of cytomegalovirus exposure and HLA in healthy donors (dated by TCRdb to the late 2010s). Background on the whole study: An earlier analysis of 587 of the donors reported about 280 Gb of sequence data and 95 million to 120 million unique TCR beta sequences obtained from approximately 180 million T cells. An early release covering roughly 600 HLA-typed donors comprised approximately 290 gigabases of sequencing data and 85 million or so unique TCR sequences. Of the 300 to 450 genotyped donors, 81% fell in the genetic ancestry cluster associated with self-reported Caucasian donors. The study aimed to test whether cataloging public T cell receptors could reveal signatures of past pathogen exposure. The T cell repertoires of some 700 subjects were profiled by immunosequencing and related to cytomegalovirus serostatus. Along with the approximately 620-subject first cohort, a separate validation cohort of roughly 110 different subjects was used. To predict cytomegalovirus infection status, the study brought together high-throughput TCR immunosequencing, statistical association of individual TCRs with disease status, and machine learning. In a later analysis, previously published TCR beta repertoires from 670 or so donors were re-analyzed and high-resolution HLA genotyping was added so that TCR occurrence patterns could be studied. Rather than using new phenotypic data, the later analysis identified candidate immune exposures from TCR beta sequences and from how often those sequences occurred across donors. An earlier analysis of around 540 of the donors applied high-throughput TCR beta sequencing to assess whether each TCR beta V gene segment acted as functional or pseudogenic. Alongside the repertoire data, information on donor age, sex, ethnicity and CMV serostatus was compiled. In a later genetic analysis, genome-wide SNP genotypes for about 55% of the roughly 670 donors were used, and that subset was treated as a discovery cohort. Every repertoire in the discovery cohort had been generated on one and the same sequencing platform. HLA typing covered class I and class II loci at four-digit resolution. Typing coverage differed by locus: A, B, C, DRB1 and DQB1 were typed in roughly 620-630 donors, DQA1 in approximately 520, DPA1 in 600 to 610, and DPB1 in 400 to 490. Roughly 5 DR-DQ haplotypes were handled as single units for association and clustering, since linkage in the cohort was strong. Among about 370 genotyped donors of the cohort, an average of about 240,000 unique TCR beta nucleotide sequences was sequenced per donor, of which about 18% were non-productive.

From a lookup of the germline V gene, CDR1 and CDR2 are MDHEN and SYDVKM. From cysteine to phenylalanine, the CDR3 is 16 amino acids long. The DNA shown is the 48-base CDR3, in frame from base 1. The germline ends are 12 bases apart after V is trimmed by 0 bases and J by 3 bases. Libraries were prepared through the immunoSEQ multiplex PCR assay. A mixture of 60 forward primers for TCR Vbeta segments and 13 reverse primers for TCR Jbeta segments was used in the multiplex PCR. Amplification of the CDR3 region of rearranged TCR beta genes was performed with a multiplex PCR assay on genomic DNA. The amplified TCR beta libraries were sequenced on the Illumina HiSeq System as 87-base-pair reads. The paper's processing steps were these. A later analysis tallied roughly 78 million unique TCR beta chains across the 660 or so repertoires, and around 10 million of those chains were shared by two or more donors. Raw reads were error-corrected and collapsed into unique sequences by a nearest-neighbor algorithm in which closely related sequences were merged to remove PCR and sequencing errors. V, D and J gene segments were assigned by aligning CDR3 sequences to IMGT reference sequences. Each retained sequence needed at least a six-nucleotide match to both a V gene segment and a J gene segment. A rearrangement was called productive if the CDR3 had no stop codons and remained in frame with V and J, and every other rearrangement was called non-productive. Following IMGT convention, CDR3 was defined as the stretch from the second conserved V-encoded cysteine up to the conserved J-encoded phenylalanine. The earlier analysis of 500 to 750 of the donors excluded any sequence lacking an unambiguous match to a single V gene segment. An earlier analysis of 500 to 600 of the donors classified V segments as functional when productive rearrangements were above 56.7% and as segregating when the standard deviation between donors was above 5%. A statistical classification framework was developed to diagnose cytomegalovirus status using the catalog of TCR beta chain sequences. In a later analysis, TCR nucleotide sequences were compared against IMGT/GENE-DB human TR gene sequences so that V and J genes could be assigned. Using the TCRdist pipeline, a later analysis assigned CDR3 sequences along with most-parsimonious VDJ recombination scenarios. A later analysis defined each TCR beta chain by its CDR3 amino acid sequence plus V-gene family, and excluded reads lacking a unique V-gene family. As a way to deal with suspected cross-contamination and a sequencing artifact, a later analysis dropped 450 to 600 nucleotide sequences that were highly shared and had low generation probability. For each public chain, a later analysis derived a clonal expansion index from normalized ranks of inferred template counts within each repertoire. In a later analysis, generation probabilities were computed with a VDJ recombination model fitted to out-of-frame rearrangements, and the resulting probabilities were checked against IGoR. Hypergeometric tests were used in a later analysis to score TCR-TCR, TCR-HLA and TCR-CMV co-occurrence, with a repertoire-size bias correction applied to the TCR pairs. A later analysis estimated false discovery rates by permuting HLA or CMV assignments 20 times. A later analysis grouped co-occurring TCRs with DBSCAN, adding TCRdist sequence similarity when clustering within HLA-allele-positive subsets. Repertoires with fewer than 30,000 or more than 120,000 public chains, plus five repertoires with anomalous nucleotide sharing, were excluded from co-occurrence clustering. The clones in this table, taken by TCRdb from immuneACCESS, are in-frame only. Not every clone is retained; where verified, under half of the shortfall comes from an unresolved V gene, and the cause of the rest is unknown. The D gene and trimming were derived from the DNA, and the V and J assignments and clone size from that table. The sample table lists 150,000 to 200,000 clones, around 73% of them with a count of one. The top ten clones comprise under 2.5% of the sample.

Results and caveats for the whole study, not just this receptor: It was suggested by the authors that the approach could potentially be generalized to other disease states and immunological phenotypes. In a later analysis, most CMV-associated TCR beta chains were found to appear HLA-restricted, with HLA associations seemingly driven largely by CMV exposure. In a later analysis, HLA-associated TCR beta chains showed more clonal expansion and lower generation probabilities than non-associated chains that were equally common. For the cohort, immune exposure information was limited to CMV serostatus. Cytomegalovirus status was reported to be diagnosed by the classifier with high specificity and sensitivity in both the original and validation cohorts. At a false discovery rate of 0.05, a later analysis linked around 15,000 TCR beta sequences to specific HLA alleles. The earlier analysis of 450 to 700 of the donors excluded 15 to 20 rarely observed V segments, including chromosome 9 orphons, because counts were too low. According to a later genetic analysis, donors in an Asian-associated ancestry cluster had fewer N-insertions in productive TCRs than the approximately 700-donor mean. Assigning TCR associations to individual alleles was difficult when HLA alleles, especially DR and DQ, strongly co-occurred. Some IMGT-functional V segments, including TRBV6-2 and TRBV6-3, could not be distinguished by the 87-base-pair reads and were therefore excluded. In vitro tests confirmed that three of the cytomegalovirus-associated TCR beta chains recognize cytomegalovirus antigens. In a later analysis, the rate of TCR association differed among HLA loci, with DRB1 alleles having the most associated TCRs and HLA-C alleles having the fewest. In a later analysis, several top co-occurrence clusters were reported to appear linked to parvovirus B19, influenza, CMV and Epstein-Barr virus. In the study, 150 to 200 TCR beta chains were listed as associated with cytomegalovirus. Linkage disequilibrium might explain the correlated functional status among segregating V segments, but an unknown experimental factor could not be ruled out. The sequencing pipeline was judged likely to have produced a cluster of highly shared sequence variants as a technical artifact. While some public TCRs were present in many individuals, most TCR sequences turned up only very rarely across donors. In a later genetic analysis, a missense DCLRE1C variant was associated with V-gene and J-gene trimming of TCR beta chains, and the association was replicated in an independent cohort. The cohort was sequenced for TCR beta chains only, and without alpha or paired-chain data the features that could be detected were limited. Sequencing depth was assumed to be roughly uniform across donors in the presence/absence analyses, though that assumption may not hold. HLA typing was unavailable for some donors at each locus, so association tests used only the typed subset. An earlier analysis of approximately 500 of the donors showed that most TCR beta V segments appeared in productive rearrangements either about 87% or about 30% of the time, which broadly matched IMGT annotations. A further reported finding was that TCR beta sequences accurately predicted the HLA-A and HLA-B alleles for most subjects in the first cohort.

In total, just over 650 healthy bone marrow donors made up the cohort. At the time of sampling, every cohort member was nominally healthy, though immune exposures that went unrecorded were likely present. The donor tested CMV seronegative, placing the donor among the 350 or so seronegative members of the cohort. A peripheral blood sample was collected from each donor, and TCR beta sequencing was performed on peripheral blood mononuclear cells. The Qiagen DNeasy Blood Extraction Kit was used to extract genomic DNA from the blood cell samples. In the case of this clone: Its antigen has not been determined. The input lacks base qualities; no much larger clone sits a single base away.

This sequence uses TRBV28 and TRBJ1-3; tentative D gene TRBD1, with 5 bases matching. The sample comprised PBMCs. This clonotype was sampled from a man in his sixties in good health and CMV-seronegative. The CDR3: CASSLWEGAGGNTIYF. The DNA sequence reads TGTGCCAGCAGTTTATGGGAAGGGGCAGGTGGAAACACCATATATTTT. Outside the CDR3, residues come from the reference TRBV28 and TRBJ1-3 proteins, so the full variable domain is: DVKVTQSSRYLVKRTGEKVFLECVQDMDHENMFWYRQDPGLGLRLIYFSYDVKMKEKGDIPEGYSVSREKKERFSLILESASTNQTSMYLCASSLWEGAGGNTIYFGEGSWLTVV.